Each of the 13 T cell receptor beta chains below was sequenced from the same sample in a study of STAT5B mutations in CD4+ large granular lymphocyte leukemia. Sequencing used immunoSEQ multiplex PCR; TCRdb keeps in-frame clones, though not all of them. This table holds roughly 30,000 clones, just under 85% found once. Sequencing was done on a sample of CD4+ T cells from blood buffy coats. The source is a human donor in good health.

This sequence joins TRBV19 and TRBJ1-5; D not resolved. Germline CDR1 LNHDA, CDR2 SQIVND (reference sequence). This CDR3 is 14 amino acids long. Trimming left V 3 bases short and J 3 bases short, with 9 bases between. The CDR3 bases are TGTGCCAGTAGTATTGACGACTACAATCAGCCCCAGCATTTT. Its protein is CASSIDDYNQPQHF.

In its sample, this clone was seen once. The chain couples TRBV5-1 to TRBJ2-7; D gene unclear. From germline, CDR1 is SGHRS and CDR2 YFSETQ. Trimming took off 0 bases at V and 0 bases at J, with 4 bases between the two ends. The CDR3 length is 13 residues. DNA for the CDR3: TGCGCCAGCAGCTTGGCGGCCTCCTACGAGCAGTACTTC. Translated: CASSLAASYEQYF.

This rearrangement joins TRBV6-1 to TRBJ2-7; 8 bases line up with TRBD1. V gave up 7 bases and J gave up 4 bases; unmatched junction bases: 9. Germline lookup yields CDR1 MNHNS and CDR2 SASEGT. The CDR3 totals 14 residues. DNA of the CDR3: TGTGCCAGCATTCCACAGGGGGGTGATTACGAGCAGTACTTC. Translating it yields CASIPQGGDYEQYF.

J is TRBJ2-7 and V is TRBV7-9; no clear D gene. Germline V gives CDR1 SEHNR, CDR2 FQNEAQ (reference sequence). The CDR3 runs 11 residues. Between the trimmed V and J ends, which lost 5 bases and 1 base, there was a span of 3 bases. Here the CDR3 reads CASSGSYEQYF. The CDR3 DNA sequence: TGTGCCAGCAGCGGGTCCTACGAGCAGTACTTC.

The chain couples TRBV18 to TRBJ2-3; maybe TRBD2 (5 bases). V shed 3 bases and J shed 6 bases, with 16 bases lying between them. Germline V lookup: CDR1 KGHSH, CDR2 LQKENI. This CDR3 comprises 15 residues. The DNA of the CDR3 is TGTGCCAGCTCACCGAGGGCAGACCCTGGCGATACGCAGTATTTT. This encodes CASSPRADPGDTQYF.

This clone has just one count. The genes are TRBV5-1 and TRBJ2-3; a weak D match, TRBD2 (5 bases). Germline values: CDR1 SGHRS, CDR2 YFSETQ. V lost 5 bases and J 2 bases, leaving 12 bases between the germline ends. The CDR3 sequence is 14 residues long. Here the CDR3 DNA reads TGCGCCAGCAGTTCGCAGGACTTCACAGATACGCAGTATTTT. Translated, it gives CASSSQDFTDTQYF.

The chain employs TRBV2 and TRBJ2-7, with D hard to call. The germline V gene encodes CDR1 SNHLY and CDR2 FYNNEI. The CDR3 covers 13 residues. V was pared by 6 bases and J by 0 bases, with 9 bases between. Here the CDR3 reads CASSLRSSYEQYF. The CDR3 coding sequence is TGTGCCAGCAGCCTCAGGAGCTCCTACGAGCAGTACTTC.

The chain employs TRBV5-1 and TRBJ2-1; 10 bases agree with TRBD2. Looked up from germline, CDR1 is SGHRS and CDR2 is YFSETQ. V gave up 1 base and J gave up 5 bases; unmatched junction bases: 3. This CDR3 has 15 residues. CDR3 in DNA: TGCGCCAGCAGCTTGCTCACTAGCGGGAACAATGAGCAGTTCTTC. As protein: CASSLLTSGNNEQFF.

This clone was picked up a small number of times. The rearrangement links TRBV28 to TRBJ2-5; TRBD2 is a possible D gene (7 bases). In germline, CDR1 is MDHEN, CDR2 SYDVKM. The CDR3 consists of 15 residues. Trimming cost V 5 bases and J 2 bases, with 15 bases left between them. This CDR3 reads CASSLTGGGQETQYF. The CDR3 DNA is TGTGCCAGCAGTCTAACGGGGGGCGGTCAAGAGACCCAGTACTTC.

The rearrangement joins TRBV15 to TRBJ2-1; 12 bases are a match to TRBD2. Germline V lookup: CDR1 LNHNV, CDR2 YYDKDF (reference sequence). CDR3 size: 16 residues. J was trimmed by 4 bases and V by 5 bases; bases with no gene match: 6. The CDR3 spells CATSGRTSGKYNEQFF. DNA for the CDR3: TGTGCCACCAGCGGCCGGACTAGCGGGAAATACAATGAGCAGTTCTTC.

The rearrangement links TRBV4-2 to TRBJ2-7; D possibly matches TRBD1 or TRBD2 (5 bases each). Looked up from germline, CDR1 is LGHNA and CDR2 is YNFKEQ. The CDR3 contains 15 residues. V lost 2 bases to trimming and J lost 2 bases, with 13 bases between them. For the CDR3, the DNA is TGTGCCAGCAGCCAACCGGGACCCGGACCCTACGAGCAGTACTTC. This translates into CASSQPGPGPYEQYF.

This sequence joins TRBV7-2 and TRBJ2-5; maybe TRBD1 (5 bases). The DNA end lines up better with TRBJ2-7; the J call may be wrong. CDR3 length: 15 residues. CDR1 SGHTA and CDR2 FQGNSA come from the germline V gene. Written as DNA, the CDR3 is TGTGCCAGCAGCCTTCAAGGGGCAGCAGCCTACGAGCAGTACTTC. The encoded protein is CASSLQGAAAYEQYF.

The chain employs TRBV6-4 and TRBJ2-3; TRBD1 is a possible D gene (5 bases). V shed 3 bases and J shed 2 bases, with 9 bases lying between them. Germline CDR1 and CDR2: MRHNA and SNTAGT. The CDR3 extends over 14 amino acids. The chain's CDR3 is CASSERGYTDTQYF. CDR3 DNA sequence: TGTGCCAGCAGTGAAAGGGGCTACACAGATACGCAGTATTTT.